Following are 20 T cell receptor beta chains from one sample sequenced in a study of spatial heterogeneity in lung cancer. Study results and caveats: For expanded intratumoral alpha and beta TCRs, counts tracked tumor mutation counts.

These receptors are not linked to any known antigen. MiXCR, run by TCRdb on the 5' RACE reads, gives a single entry per CDR3 protein. Among about 3,900 distinct CDR3 sequences listed, roughly 4.3% were seen once. Time point: sample taken at primary tumor resection. The sample here was lung tumor tissue, taken at surgery. Receptors were obtained from a male donor with early-stage non-small cell lung cancer.

This clonotype has only a few counts. The chain uses TRBV27 and TRBJ1-5; 7 nucleotides align to TRBD1. With V trimmed by 5 bases and J by 6 bases, 7 bases remained unmatched. Per the germline V gene, CDR1 is MNHEY and CDR2 is SMNVEV (reference sequence). CDR3 length: 14 amino acids. This CDR3 reads CASSPRQGGQPQHF. DNA of the CDR3: TGTGCCAGCAGTCCTAGACAGGGAGGTCAGCCCCAGCATTTT.

This clonotype has a count of ten or more. The V gene is TRBV18, the J gene TRBJ1-1; D remains unclear. V lost 0 bases, J lost 5 bases, and 19 bases lay in between. The CDR3 has 17 amino acids. Looked up from germline, CDR1 is KGHSH and CDR2 is LQKENI. The CDR3: CASSPPLANSWGTEAFF. CDR3 sequence (DNA): TGTGCCAGCTCACCACCGTTGGCTAACAGTTGGGGAACTGAAGCTTTCTTT.

This clonotype was recorded many times. The chain links TRBV7-9 to TRBJ1-4; D perhaps matches TRBD1 (5 bases). The germline gives CDR1 SEHNR, CDR2 FQNEAQ (reference sequence). This CDR3 has 13 residues. Trimming stripped 1 base from V and 8 bases from J, with 8 bases between. The CDR3 reads CASSLGQWEKLFF. CDR3 coding DNA: TGTGCCAGCAGCTTAGGACAGTGGGAAAAACTGTTTTTT. Variable domain in full (rest from reference TRBV7-9 and TRBJ1-4): DTGVSQNPRHKITKRGQNVTFRCDPISEHNRLYWYRQTLGQGPEFLTYFQNEAQLEKSRLLSDRFSAERPKGSFSTLEIQRTEQGDSAMYLCASSLGQWEKLFFGSGTQLSVL.

This clonotype qualifies as medium-sized. The rearrangement links TRBV27 to TRBJ2-7; possible D gene TRBD1, 5 bases. Per the germline V gene, CDR1 is MNHEY and CDR2 is SMNVEV (reference sequence). The CDR3 extends over 12 amino acids. Trimming cost V 9 bases and J 4 bases, with 13 bases left between them. CDR3 protein: CASARGNYEQYV. DNA of the CDR3: TGTGCCAGTGCTAGGGGCAATTACGAGCAGTACGTC.

This clonotype was picked up many times. The CDR3 region has the DNA TGTGCCAGCAGCTTACAGCCAGAGACCCAGTACTTC. This gives the protein CASSLQPETQYF. The chain carries TRBV7-9 and TRBJ2-5; D unresolved. Trimming pared 2 bases from V and 4 bases from J, leaving 5 bases between. The germline V gene has CDR1 SEHNR and CDR2 FQNEAQ (reference sequence). The CDR3 length is 12 residues.

This clonotype was found many times. The chain links TRBV20-1 to TRBJ2-2; D remains ambiguous. CDR1 is DFQATT and CDR2 is SNEGSKA in the germline V gene (reference sequence). V lost 4 bases and J lost 2, with 2 bases in between. This CDR3 has 11 amino acids. The DNA for the CDR3 is TGCAGTGCTAAAAACACCGGGGAGCTGTTTTTT. It is translated as CSAKNTGELFF.

CDR3 DNA: TGTGCCAGCAGCACTAGCGGGAGTGGGACAGATACGCAGTATTTT. Amino acid sequence: CASSTSGSGTDTQYF. The chain employs TRBV12-3 or TRBV12-4 and TRBJ2-3; 11 bases line up with TRBD2. This CDR3 comprises 15 residues. Unmatched junction bases numbered 5, after V lost 6 bases and J lost 3 bases.

This clonotype is deemed medium-sized. This sequence joins TRBV27 and TRBJ2-2; no firm D call. V was cut by 2 bases and J by 9 bases, with 13 bases left in between. Germline CDR1 and CDR2: MNHEY and SMNVEV (reference sequence). The CDR3 covers 14 residues. The CDR3, as DNA: TGTGCCAGCAGTTTAAGGACCCGCCCCCGGGAGCTGTTTTTT. As protein: CASSLRTRPRELFF.

By sample fraction, this clonotype is medium-sized. The V call is TRBV5-6, the J call TRBJ1-1; 10 nucleotides line up with TRBD1. Germline-derived CDR1 and CDR2 are SGHDT and YYEEEE. The CDR3 runs 16 residues. V was clipped by 1 base and J by 4 bases; unmatched bases: 7. CDR3 protein: CASSLRGTGVITEAFF. In DNA form, the CDR3 reads TGTGCCAGCAGCTTGCGCGGGACAGGGGTAATCACTGAAGCTTTCTTT.

This sequence joins TRBV9 and TRBJ2-5; D tentatively reads TRBD1 or TRBD2 (6 bases each). V was clipped by 4 bases and J by 5 bases, with 21 bases between them. Germline lookup yields CDR1 SGDLS and CDR2 YYNGEE. The CDR3 contains 16 residues. CDR3 bases: TGTGCCAGCAGCCCCCGGGGGACACCTCCAGGGGAGACCCAGTACTTC. Protein product: CASSPRGTPPGETQYF.

Relative to its sample, this clonotype is medium-sized. This chain links TRBV4-3 with TRBJ2-5; tentatively, D is TRBD1 (7 bases). With 1 base removed from V and 7 bases from J, the gap between germline ends came to 16 bases. The germline CDR1 and CDR2 sequences are LGHNA and YSLEER. There are 15 residues in the CDR3. The CDR3 loop reads CASSQVMDRRGTQYF. CDR3 sequence (DNA): TGCGCCAGCAGCCAAGTGATGGACAGGCGGGGGACCCAGTACTTC.

This clonotype counts as medium-sized (0.01 to 0.1%). The chain recombines TRBV19 with TRBJ1-1; D is undetermined. V lost 5 bases and J 6 bases, leaving 7 bases between the germline ends. This CDR3 contains 11 residues. Germline V gives CDR1 LNHDA, CDR2 SQIVND (reference sequence). CDR3 bases: TGTGCCAGTAGTCTCCTCGCTGAAGCTTTCTTT. It translates to CASSLLAEAFF.

There are many counts of this clonotype. The V and J genes are TRBV9 and TRBJ2-5; 9 bases are a match to TRBD2. V was pared by 0 bases and J by 5 bases, with 8 bases of the junction left unmatched. Germline CDR1 SGDLS, CDR2 YYNGEE. This CDR3 region has 16 residues. CDR3 nucleotide sequence: TGTGCCAGCAGCGTAGCTGCTAGCGGGGCGGGGGAGACCCAGTACTTC. Amino acid sequence: CASSVAASGAGETQYF.

The table lists this clonotype with many counts. Sequence at one end of the junction differs from germline and may be a read error. The rearrangement links TRBV24-1 to TRBJ2-4; D is perhaps TRBD2 (6 bases). Germline loops: CDR1 KGHDR, CDR2 SFDVKD. The CDR3 has 16 residues. The CDR3 spells CATCDGAGRAKNIQYF. Written as DNA, the CDR3 is TGTGCCACCTGTGATGGCGCGGGACGGGCCAAAAACATTCAGTACTTC.

This clonotype was counted many times. The rearrangement links TRBV7-9 to TRBJ1-5; weak D call: TRBD1 (6 bases). The CDR3 loop spans 13 amino acids. Germline-derived CDR1 and CDR2 are SEHNR and FQNEAQ (reference sequence). The ends were cut back, 5 bases at V and 5 bases at J, with 10 bases in the middle. The CDR3 region is CASSLGQYQPQHF. Here the CDR3 DNA reads TGTGCCAGCAGCCTCGGACAGTATCAGCCCCAGCATTTT.

In this sample, this clonotype turned up many times. This chain joins TRBV6-1 and TRBJ2-3; TRBD1 aligns across 9 bases. Unmatched junction bases numbered 15, after V lost 5 bases and J lost 0 bases. This CDR3 comprises 19 residues. Germline V lookup: CDR1 MNHNS, CDR2 SASEGT. The CDR3 here is CASSPRTGVNSFSTDTQYF. CDR3 in DNA: TGTGCCAGCAGTCCCCGGACAGGGGTGAATTCTTTTAGCACAGATACGCAGTATTTT.

This clonotype occurred many times. CDR3 loop: CASSPRAQDQETQYF. In DNA, the CDR3 is TGTGCCAGCTCACCAAGGGCGCAGGACCAAGAGACCCAGTACTTC. This sequence joins TRBV18 and TRBJ2-5; D is ambiguous. Germline V gene sequence: CDR1 KGHSH, CDR2 LQKENI. V was clipped by 2 bases and J by 0 bases, with 10 bases between them. The CDR3 contains 15 residues. The full variable domain, its missing parts supplied by reference TRBV18 and TRBJ2-5, is NAGVMQNPRHLVRRRGQEARLRCSPMKGHSHVYWYRQLPEEGLKFMVYLQKENIIDESGMPKERFSAEFPKEGPSILRIQQVVRGDSAAYFCASSPRAQDQETQYFGPGTRLLVL.

The chain couples TRBV7-9 to TRBJ2-1; D may be TRBD2 (5 bases). Germline CDR1 SEHNR, CDR2 FQNEAQ (reference sequence). The V and J ends lost 5 bases and 4 bases respectively, with 21 bases between them. CDR3 size: 17 residues. CDR3 sequence (DNA): TGTGCCAGCAGCCCCAGCGGCAGCGGTGGGTTTTACAATGAGCAGTTCTTC. This gives the protein CASSPSGSGGFYNEQFF. The full variable domain, with the rest looked up from reference TRBV7-9 and TRBJ2-1, is DTGVSQNPRHKITKRGQNVTFRCDPISEHNRLYWYRQTLGQGPEFLTYFQNEAQLEKSRLLSDRFSAERPKGSFSTLEIQRTEQGDSAMYLCASSPSGSGGFYNEQFFGPGTRLTVL.

By sample share, this clonotype is medium-sized. This chain connects TRBV7-2 to TRBJ2-5, with D perhaps TRBD2 (5 bases). V lost 5 bases, J lost 1 base, and 11 bases lay in between. The CDR3 covers 14 residues. Germline CDR1 is SGHTA and CDR2 is FQGNSA. CDR3 in DNA: TGTGCCAGCAGCCCCAGACTAATCCAAGAGACCCAGTACTTC. This sequence encodes CASSPRLIQETQYF.

Many counts were recorded for this clonotype. This sequence joins TRBV7-9 and TRBJ2-1; 12 nucleotides line up with TRBD2. This CDR3 has 16 residues. V lost 2 bases to trimming and J lost 6 bases; unmatched junction nucleotides: 5. The germline V gene has CDR1 SEHNR and CDR2 FQNEAQ (reference sequence). The CDR3 sequence: CASSLSTLAGGNEQFF. Here the CDR3 DNA reads TGTGCCAGCAGCTTATCAACACTAGCGGGGGGCAATGAGCAGTTCTTC.